Sequencing of this TCR beta chain was carried out in a study of blood T cell repertoires in COVID-19. Looking at the study overall: The United States, Italy and Spain provided the acute and convalescent COVID-19 samples. The analysed material was cDNA or gDNA that came from T cells, B-cell-depleted T cells, or PBMCs.

Per germline, CDR1 SGHVS and CDR2 FQNEAQ. The CDR3 consists of 14 residues. With V trimmed by 5 bases and J by 6 bases, 7 bases remained unmatched. In the authors' workflow: Reference gene primer amplification gave estimated nucleated cell counts. Profiled with immunoSEQ multiplex PCR; TCRdb holds only in-frame clones, not every one. V and J calls and clone size are those listed in that table; D and trimming were worked out from the DNA. Here the sample spans 200,000 to 250,000 clones, roughly 90% being singletons. This TCR came from a man aged 55 to 70 with acute or convalescent COVID-19. The V gene is TRBV7-8, the J gene TRBJ2-7, with TRBD2 matching 10 bases. The sample taken for sequencing was peripheral blood. The CDR3 spells CASSRAGGITEQYF. The CDR3 region has the DNA TGTGCCAGCAGCCGAGCGGGAGGGATAACCGAGCAGTACTTC.